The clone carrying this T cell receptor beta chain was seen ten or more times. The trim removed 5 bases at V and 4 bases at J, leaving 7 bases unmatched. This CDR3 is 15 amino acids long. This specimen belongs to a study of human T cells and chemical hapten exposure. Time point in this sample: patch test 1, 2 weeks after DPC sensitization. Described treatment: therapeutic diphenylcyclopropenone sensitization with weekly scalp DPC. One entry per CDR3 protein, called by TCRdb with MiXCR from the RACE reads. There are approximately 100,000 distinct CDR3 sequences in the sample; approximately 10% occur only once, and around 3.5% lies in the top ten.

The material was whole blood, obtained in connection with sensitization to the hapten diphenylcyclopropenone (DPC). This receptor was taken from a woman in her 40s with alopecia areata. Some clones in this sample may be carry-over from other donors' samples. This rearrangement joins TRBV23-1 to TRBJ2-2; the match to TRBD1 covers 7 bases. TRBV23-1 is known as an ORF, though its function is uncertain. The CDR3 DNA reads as TGCGCCAGCAGTTCGAGACAGGGTAGCACCGGGGAGCTGTTTTTT. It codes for CASSSRQGSTGELFF.